This T cell receptor beta chain is drawn from a study of shared T cell receptors in the human thymus. Trimming cost V 3 bases and J 4 bases; bases outside gene matches: 11. This CDR3 comprises 16 residues. Germline V gives CDR1 SGHTA, CDR2 FQGNSA. Some clones are missing from TCRdb's copy, which holds only in-frame ones; the method was immunoSEQ multiplex PCR. Here the sample spans hundreds of thousands of clones, around 87% being singletons. This sample was also put to use in a study of human thymus T cells. Per that study: Among the donors, all were healthy Finnish infants having corrective surgery for congenital heart defects. The study used thymus tissue resected during corrective heart surgery. There were highly overlapping thymic repertoires among unrelated individuals, as related research reported.

This receptor was identified in a boy under two years old with a congenital heart defect. The sequencing input was thymocytes. This chain connects TRBV7-2 to TRBJ1-1, with TRBD1 matching 7 bases. The CDR3 sequence is CASSLGLGQVGTEAFF. DNA of the CDR3: TGTGCCAGCAGCTTGGGACTCGGACAGGTTGGCACTGAAGCTTTCTTT.